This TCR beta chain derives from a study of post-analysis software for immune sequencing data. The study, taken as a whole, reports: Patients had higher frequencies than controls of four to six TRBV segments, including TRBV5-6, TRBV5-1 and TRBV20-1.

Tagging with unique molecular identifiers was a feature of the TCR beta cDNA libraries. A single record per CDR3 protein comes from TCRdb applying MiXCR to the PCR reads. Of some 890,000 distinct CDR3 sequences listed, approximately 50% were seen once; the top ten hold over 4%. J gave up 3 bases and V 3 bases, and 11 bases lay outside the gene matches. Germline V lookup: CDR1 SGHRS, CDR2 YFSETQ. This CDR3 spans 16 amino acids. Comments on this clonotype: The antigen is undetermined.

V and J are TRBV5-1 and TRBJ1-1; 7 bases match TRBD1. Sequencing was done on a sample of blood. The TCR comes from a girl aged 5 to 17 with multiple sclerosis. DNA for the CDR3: TGCGCCAGCAGCTCGGACAGGCACCGAGGGGACACTGAAGCTTTCTTT. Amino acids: CASSSDRHRGDTEAFF.